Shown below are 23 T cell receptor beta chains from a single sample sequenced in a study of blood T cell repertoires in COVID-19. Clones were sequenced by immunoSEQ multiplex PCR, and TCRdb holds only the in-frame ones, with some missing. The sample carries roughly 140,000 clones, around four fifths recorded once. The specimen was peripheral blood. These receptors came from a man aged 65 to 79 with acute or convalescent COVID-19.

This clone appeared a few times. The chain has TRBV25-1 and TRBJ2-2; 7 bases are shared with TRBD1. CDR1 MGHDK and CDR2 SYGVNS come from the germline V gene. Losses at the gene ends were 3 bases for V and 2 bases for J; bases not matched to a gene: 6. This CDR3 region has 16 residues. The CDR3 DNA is TGTGCCAGCAGTGACCGGGACAGAGAAAACACCGGGGAGCTGTTTTTT. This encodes CASSDRDRENTGELFF.

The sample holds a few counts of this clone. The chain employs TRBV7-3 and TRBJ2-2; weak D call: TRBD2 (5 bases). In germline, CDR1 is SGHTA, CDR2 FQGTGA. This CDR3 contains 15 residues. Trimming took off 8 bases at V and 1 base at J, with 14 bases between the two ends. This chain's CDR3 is CASRQGLLNTGELFF. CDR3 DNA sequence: TGTGCCAGCCGCCAAGGACTCTTGAACACCGGGGAGCTGTTTTTT.

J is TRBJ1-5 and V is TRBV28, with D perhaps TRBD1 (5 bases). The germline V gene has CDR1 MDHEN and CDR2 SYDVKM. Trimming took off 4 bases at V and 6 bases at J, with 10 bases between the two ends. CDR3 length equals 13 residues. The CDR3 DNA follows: TGTGCCAGCAGTTCAGGGTTGACTCAGCCCCAGCATTTT. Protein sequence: CASSSGLTQPQHF.

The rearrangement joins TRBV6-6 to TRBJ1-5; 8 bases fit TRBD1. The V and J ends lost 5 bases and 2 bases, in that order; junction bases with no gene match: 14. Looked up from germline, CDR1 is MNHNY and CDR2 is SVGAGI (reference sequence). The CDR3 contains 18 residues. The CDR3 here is CASSRHRTGLVGNQPQHF. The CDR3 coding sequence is TGTGCCAGCAGTCGACATCGGACAGGGTTAGTCGGCAATCAGCCCCAGCATTTT.

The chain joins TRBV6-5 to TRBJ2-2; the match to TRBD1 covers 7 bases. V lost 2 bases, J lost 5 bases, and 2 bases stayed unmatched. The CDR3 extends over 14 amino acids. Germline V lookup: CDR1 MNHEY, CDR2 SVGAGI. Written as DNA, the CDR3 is TGTGCCAGCAGTTACCAGACAGGGACCGGGGAGCTGTTTTTT. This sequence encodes CASSYQTGTGELFF.

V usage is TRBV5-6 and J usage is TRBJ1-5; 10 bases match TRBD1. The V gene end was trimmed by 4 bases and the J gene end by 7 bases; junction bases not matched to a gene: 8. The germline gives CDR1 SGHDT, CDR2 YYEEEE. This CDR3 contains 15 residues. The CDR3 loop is CASSQSGTGVQPQHF. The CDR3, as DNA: TGTGCCAGCAGCCAATCCGGGACAGGGGTCCAGCCCCAGCATTTT.

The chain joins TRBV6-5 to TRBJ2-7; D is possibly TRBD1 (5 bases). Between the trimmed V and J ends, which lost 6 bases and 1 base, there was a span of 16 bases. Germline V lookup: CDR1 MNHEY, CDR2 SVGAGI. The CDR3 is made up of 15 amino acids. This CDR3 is CASRGGAAFSYEQYF. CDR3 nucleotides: TGTGCCAGCAGGGGTGGGGCAGCTTTTTCCTACGAGCAGTACTTC.

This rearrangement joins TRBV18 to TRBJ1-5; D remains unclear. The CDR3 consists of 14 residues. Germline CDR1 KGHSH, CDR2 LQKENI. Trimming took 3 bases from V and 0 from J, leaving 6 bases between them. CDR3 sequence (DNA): TGTGCCAGCTCACCCGAGGTTAGCAATCAGCCCCAGCATTTT. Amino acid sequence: CASSPEVSNQPQHF. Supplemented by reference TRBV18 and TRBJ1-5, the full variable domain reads NAGVMQNPRHLVRRRGQEARLRCSPMKGHSHVYWYRQLPEEGLKFMVYLQKENIIDESGMPKERFSAEFPKEGPSILRIQQVVRGDSAAYFCASSPEVSNQPQHFGDGTRLSIL.

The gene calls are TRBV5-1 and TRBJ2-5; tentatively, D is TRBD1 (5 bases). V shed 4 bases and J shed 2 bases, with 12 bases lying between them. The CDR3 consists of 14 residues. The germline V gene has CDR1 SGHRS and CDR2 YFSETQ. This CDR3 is CASSQDTTQETQYF. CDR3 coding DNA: TGCGCCAGCAGCCAGGACACGACACAAGAGACCCAGTACTTC.

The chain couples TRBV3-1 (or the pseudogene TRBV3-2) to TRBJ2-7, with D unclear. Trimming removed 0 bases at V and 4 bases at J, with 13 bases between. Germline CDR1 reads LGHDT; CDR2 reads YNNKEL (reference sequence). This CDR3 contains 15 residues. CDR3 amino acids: CASSQDIGRWYEQYF. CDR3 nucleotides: TGTGCCAGCAGCCAAGATATTGGGCGTTGGTACGAGCAGTACTTC.

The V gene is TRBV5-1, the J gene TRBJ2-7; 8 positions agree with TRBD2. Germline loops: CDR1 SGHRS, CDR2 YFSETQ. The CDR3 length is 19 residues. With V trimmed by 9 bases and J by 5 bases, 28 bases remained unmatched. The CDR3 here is CANPLGQGQREWWVNEQYF. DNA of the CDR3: TGCGCCAACCCACTCGGGCAGGGGCAGCGGGAGTGGTGGGTTAACGAGCAGTACTTC.

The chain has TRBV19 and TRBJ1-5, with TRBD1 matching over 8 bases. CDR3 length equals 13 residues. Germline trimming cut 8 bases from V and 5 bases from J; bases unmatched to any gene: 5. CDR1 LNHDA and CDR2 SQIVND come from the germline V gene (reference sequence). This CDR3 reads CASADRAHQPQHF. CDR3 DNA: TGTGCCAGTGCGGACAGGGCCCATCAGCCCCAGCATTTT. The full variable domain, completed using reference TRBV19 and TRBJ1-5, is DGGITQSPKYLFRKEGQNVTLSCEQNLNHDAMYWYRQDPGQGLRLIYYSQIVNDFQKGDIAEGYSVSREKKESFPLTVTSAQKNPTAFYLCASADRAHQPQHFGDGTRLSIL.

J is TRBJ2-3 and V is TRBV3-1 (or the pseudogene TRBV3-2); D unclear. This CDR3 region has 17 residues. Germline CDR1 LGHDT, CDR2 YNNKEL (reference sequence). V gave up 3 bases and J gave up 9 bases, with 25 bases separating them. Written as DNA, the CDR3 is TGTGCCAGCAGCCAGGATAGCCCGCCTCGGTTCAGAGAGACGCAGTATTTT. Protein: CASSQDSPPRFRETQYF.

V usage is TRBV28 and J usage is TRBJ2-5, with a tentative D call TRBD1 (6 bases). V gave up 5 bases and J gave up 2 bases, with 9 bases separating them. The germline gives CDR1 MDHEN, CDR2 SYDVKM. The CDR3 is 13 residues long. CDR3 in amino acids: CASSLQGQETQYF. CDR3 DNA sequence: TGTGCCAGCAGTCTACAGGGTCAAGAGACCCAGTACTTC.

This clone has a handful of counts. The CDR3, as DNA: TGTGCCAGCAGCTTAGACTACCTACAGGGGCAAGGTTACGAGCAGTACTTC. Protein sequence: CASSLDYLQGQGYEQYF. J is TRBJ2-7 and V is TRBV11-2, with 7 bases lining up with TRBD1. Germline V gives CDR1 SGHAT, CDR2 FQNNGV. V was pared by 0 bases and J by 4 bases, with 12 bases of the junction left unmatched. CDR3 length: 17 residues.

The CDR3 DNA reads TGTGCCAGCTCACAGTACGGGCAGGGAGATACGCAGTATTTT. Its protein is CASSQYGQGDTQYF. The chain joins TRBV18 to TRBJ2-3, with D possibly being TRBD1 (5 bases). V lost 4 bases and J 5 bases, leaving 13 bases between the germline ends. CDR3 length equals 14 residues. CDR1 is KGHSH, CDR2 LQKENI, per germline. Filled out from reference TRBV18 and TRBJ2-3, the complete variable domain reads NAGVMQNPRHLVRRRGQEARLRCSPMKGHSHVYWYRQLPEEGLKFMVYLQKENIIDESGMPKERFSAEFPKEGPSILRIQQVVRGDSAAYFCASSQYGQGDTQYFGPGTRLTVL.

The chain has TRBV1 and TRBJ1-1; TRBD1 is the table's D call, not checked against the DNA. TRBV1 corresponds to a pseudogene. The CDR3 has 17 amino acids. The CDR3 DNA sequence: TGCACCAGCAGCCTCGGACAGGGAGTACAACCGAACACTGAAGCTTTCTTT. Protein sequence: CTSSLGQGVQPNTEAFF.

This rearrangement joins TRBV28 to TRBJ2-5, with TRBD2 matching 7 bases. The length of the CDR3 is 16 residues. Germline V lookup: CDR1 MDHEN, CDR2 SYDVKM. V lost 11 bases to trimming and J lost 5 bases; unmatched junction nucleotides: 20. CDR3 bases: TGTGCCGCTGGGAGGAGGGTCGCCCGGGGGGTCGAGACCCAGTACTTC. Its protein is CAAGRRVARGVETQYF.

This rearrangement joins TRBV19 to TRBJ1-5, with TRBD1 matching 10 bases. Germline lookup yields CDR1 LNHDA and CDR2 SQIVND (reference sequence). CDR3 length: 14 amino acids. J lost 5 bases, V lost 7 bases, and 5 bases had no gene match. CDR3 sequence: CASTRQGAYQPQHF. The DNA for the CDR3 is TGTGCCAGTACCCGACAGGGGGCGTATCAGCCCCAGCATTTT. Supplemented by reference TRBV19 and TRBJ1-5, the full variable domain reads DGGITQSPKYLFRKEGQNVTLSCEQNLNHDAMYWYRQDPGQGLRLIYYSQIVNDFQKGDIAEGYSVSREKKESFPLTVTSAQKNPTAFYLCASTRQGAYQPQHFGDGTRLSIL.

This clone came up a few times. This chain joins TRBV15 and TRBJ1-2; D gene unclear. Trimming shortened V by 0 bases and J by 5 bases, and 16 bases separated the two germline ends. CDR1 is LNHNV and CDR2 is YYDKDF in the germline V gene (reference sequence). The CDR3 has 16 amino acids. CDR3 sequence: CATSRDTDSTLYGYTF. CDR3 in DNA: TGTGCCACCAGCAGAGATACCGACTCGACTTTGTATGGCTACACCTTC.

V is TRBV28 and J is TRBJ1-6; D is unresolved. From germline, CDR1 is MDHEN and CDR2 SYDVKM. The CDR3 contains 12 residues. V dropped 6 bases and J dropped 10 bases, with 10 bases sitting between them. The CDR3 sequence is CASRAIGSPLHF. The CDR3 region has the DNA TGTGCCAGCAGAGCGATAGGATCACCCCTCCACTTT.

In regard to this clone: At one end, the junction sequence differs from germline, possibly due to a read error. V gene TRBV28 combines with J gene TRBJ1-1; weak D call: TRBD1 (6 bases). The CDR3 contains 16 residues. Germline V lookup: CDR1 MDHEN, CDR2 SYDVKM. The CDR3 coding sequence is TGTGCCAGCAGTTTATCCGGGGGGCAGGTGAACGCTGAAGCTTTCTTT. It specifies CASSLSGGQVNAEAFF.

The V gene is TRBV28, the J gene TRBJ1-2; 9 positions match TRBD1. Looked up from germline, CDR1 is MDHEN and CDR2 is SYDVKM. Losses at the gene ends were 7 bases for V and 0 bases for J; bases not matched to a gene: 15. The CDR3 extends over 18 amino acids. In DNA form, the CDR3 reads TGTGCCAGCACCCCTCACGGCGTAGGGACAGGGACTAACTATGGCTACACCTTC. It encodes CASTPHGVGTGTNYGYTF.